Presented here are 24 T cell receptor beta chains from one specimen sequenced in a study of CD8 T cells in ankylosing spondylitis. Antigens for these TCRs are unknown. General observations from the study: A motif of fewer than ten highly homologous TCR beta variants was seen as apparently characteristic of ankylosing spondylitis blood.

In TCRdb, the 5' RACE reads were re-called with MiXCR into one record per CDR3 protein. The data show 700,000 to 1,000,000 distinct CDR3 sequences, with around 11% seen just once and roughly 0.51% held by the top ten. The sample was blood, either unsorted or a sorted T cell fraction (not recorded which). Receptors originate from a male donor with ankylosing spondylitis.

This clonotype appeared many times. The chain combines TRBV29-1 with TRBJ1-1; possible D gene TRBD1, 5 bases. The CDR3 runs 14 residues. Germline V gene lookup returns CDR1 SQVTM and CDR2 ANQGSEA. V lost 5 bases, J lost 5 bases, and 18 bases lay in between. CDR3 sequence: CSVSEWGGETEAFF. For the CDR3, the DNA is TGCAGCGTTTCCGAATGGGGGGGGGAAACTGAAGCTTTCTTT. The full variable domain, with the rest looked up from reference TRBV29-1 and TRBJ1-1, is SAVISQKPSRDICQRGTSLTIQCQVDSQVTMMFWYRQQPGQSLTLIATANQGSEATYESGFVIDKFPISRPNLTFSTLTVSNMSPEDSSIYLCSVSEWGGETEAFFGQGTRLTVV.

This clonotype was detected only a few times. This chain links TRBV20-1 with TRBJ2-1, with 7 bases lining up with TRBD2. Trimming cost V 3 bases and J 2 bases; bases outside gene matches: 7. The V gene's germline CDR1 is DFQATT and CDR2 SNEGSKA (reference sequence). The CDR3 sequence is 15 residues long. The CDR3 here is CSASYGGSTYNEQFF. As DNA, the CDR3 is TGCAGTGCTAGCTACGGCGGGAGTACCTACAATGAGCAGTTCTTC.

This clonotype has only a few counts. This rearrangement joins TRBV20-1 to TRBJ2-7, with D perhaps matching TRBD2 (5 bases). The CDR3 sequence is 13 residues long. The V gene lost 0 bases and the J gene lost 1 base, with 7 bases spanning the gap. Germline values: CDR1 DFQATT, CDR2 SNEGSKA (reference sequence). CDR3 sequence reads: CSAREGVSYEQYF. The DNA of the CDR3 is TGCAGTGCTAGAGAGGGAGTTTCCTACGAGCAGTACTTC.

CDR3 protein: CAISARQADLSYEQYF. The CDR3, as DNA: TGTGCCATCAGTGCAAGACAGGCCGACCTCTCCTACGAGCAGTACTTC. The rearrangement links TRBV10-3 to TRBJ2-7; the D gene is possibly TRBD1 (6 bases). This CDR3 has 16 amino acids. V dropped 4 bases and J dropped 0 bases, with 16 bases sitting between them. Per the germline V gene, CDR1 is ENHRY and CDR2 is SYGVKD.

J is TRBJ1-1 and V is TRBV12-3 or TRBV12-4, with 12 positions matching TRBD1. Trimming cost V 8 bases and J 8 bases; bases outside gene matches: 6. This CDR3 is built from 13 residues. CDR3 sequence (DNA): TGTGCCAGCCGGGACAGGGGGCGACTAGAAGCTTTCTTT. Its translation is CASRDRGRLEAFF.

Here the CDR3 reads CASSLGGLRETQYF. The CDR3 nucleotides read TGTGCCAGCAGTTTAGGAGGACTAAGAGAGACCCAGTACTTC. This chain links TRBV28 with TRBJ2-5; TRBD2 is a possible D gene (6 bases). CDR1 and CDR2 (germline): MDHEN, SYDVKM. V shed 2 bases and J shed 4 bases, with 11 bases lying between them. There are 14 residues in the CDR3.

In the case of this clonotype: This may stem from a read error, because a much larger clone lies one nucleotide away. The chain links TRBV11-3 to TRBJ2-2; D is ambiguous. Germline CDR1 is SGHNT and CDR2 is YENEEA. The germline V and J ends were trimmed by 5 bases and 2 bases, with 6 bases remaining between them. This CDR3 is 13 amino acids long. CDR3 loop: CASSQDNTGELFF. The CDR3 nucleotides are TGTGCCAGCAGCCAAGACAACACCGGGGAGCTGTTTTTT.

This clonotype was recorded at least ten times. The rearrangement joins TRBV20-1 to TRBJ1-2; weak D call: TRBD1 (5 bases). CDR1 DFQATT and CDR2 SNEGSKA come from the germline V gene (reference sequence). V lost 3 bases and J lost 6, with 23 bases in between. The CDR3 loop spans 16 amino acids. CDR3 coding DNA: TGCAGTGCTAGCCCTTCTTATCCGGGGGGGGTAGATGGCTACACCTTC. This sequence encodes CSASPSYPGGVDGYTF.

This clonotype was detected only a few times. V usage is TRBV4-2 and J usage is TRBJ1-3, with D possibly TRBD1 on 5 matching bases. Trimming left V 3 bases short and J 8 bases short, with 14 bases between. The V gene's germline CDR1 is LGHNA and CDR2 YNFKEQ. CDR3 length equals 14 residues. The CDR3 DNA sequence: TGTGCCAGCAGCCATGGGACCCCGCGCGACACCATATATTTT. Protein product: CASSHGTPRDTIYF.

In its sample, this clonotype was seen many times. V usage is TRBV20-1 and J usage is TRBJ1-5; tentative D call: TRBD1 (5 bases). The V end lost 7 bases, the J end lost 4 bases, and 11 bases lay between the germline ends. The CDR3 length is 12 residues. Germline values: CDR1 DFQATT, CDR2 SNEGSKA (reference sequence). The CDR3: CSVLPGNQPQHF. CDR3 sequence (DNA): TGCAGTGTACTCCCAGGGAATCAGCCCCAGCATTTT.

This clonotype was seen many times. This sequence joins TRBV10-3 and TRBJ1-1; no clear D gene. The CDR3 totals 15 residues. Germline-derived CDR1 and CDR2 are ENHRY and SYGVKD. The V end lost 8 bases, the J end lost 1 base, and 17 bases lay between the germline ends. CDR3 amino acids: CAIEESGLGNTEAFF. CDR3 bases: TGTGCCATCGAAGAATCGGGGTTAGGGAACACTGAAGCTTTCTTT.

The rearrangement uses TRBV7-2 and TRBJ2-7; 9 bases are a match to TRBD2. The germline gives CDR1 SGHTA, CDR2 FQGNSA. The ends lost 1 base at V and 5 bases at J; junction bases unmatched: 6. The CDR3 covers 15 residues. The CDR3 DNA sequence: TGTGCCAGCAGCTTAGACCTAGCGGGATACAACGAGCAGTACTTC. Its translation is CASSLDLAGYNEQYF.

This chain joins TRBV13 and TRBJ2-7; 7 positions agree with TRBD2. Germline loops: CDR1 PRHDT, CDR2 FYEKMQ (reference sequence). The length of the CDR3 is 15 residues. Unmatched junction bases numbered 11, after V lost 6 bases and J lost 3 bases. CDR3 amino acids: CASRPGREGHYEQYF. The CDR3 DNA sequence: TGTGCCAGCAGGCCCGGAAGGGAGGGCCACTACGAGCAGTACTTC.

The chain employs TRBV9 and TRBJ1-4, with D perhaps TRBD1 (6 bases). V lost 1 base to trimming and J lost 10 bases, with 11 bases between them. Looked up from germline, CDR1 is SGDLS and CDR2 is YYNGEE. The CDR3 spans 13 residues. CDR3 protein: CASSVTGQGKLFF. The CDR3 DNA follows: TGTGCCAGCAGCGTAACAGGGCAGGGAAAACTGTTTTTT.

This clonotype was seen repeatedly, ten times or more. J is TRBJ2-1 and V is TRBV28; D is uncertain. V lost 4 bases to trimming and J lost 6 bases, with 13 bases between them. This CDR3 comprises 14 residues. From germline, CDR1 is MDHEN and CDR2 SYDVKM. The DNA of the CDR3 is TGTGCCAGCAGTTCTCCAGGACCCCTCAATGAGCAGTTCTTC. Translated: CASSSPGPLNEQFF. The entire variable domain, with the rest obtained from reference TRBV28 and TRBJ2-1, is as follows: DVKVTQSSRYLVKRTGEKVFLECVQDMDHENMFWYRQDPGLGLRLIYFSYDVKMKEKGDIPEGYSVSREKKERFSLILESASTNQTSMYLCASSSPGPLNEQFFGPGTRLTVL.

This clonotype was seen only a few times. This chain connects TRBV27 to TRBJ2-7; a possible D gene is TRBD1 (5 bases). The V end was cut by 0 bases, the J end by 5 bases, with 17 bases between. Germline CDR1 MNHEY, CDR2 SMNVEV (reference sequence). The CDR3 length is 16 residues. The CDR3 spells CASSLSHRPVRNEQYF. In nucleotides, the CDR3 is TGTGCCAGCAGTTTATCACACAGGCCAGTGAGGAACGAGCAGTACTTC.

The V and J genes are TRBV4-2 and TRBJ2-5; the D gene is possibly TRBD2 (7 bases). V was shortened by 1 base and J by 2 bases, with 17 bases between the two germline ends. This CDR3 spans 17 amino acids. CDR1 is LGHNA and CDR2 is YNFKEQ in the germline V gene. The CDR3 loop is CASSQVGGGRAQETQYF. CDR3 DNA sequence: TGTGCCAGCAGCCAAGTAGGAGGGGGGAGGGCTCAAGAGACCCAGTACTTC.

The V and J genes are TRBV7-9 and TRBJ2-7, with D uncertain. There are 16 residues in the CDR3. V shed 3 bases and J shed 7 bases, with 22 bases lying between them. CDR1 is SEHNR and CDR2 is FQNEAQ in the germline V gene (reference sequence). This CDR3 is CASSFSYRRAGGEQYF. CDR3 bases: TGTGCCAGCAGCTTTTCCTACCGTCGGGCAGGCGGAGAGCAGTACTTC.

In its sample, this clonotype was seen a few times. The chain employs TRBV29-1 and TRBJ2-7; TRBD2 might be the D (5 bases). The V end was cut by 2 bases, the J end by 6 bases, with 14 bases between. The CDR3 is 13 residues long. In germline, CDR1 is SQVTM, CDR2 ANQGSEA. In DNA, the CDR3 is TGCAGCGTTGAACCTTTGGACTTCGCCGAGCAGTACTTC. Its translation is CSVEPLDFAEQYF.

CDR3 in amino acids: CASSGQAGHYEQYF. The DNA of the CDR3 is TGTGCCAGCAGCGGCCAGGCAGGCCACTACGAGCAGTACTTC. The chain uses TRBV7-9 and TRBJ2-7; D remains unclear. The germline CDR1 and CDR2 sequences are SEHNR and FQNEAQ (reference sequence). The V end lost 5 bases, the J end lost 3 bases, and 14 bases lay between the germline ends. There are 14 residues in the CDR3. Full variable domain (missing parts from reference TRBV7-9 and TRBJ2-7): DTGVSQNPRHKITKRGQNVTFRCDPISEHNRLYWYRQTLGQGPEFLTYFQNEAQLEKSRLLSDRFSAERPKGSFSTLEIQRTEQGDSAMYLCASSGQAGHYEQYFGPGTRLTVT.

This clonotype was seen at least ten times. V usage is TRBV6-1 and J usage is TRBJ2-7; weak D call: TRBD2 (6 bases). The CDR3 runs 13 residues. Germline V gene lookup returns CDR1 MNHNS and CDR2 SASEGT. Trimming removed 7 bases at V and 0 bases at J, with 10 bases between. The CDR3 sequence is CASIQEGSYEQYF. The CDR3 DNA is TGTGCCAGCATCCAGGAGGGCTCCTACGAGCAGTACTTC.

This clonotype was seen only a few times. For the CDR3, the DNA is TGCAGTGCTTCCGGGACAGGGAATCAGCCCCAGCATTTT. Encoded protein: CSASGTGNQPQHF. V and J are TRBV20-1 and TRBJ1-5, with 9 bases matching TRBD1. This CDR3 is 13 amino acids long. The V and J ends lost 5 bases and 4 bases, in that order; junction bases with no gene match: 3. Per the germline V gene, CDR1 is DFQATT and CDR2 is SNEGSKA (reference sequence).

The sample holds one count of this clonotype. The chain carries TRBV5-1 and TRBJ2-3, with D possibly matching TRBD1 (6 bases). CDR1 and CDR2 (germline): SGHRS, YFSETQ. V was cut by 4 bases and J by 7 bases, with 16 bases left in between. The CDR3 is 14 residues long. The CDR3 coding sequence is TGCGCCAGCAGCCCGGGACCCCAGGGGTATACGCAGTATTTT. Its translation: CASSPGPQGYTQYF.

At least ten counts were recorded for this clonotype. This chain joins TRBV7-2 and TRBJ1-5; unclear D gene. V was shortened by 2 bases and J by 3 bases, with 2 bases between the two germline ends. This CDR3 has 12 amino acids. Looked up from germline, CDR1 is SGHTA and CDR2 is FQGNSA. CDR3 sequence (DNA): TGTGCCAGCAGCTTACCCAATCAGCCCCAGCATTTT. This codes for CASSLPNQPQHF.